This T cell receptor (beta chain) was captured by sequencing in a study of blood T cell repertoires in COVID-19. At the level of the study: The study drew acute and convalescent COVID-19 samples from the United States, Italy and Spain. The analysed material was cDNA or gDNA that came from T cells, B-cell-depleted T cells, or PBMCs.

The V gene's germline CDR1 is SGHTS and CDR2 YDEGEE. V was shortened by 1 base and J by 11 bases, with 13 bases between the two germline ends. The CDR3 is 14 amino acids. In the source study's methods: From reference gene primer amplification, estimates of nucleated cell counts were derived. Only in-frame clones appear in the TCRdb table, and some are missing; sequencing was by immunoSEQ multiplex PCR. V, J and clone size were drawn from that table, and D and trimming were deduced from the DNA. The table includes 65,000 to 85,000 clones, around 86% detected once. The genes are TRBV5-8 and TRBJ1-6; D remains ambiguous. The source material was peripheral blood. The TCR sequence derives from a woman younger than 30 with acute or convalescent COVID-19. As DNA, the CDR3 is TGTGCCAGCAGCTTGTCTGGGCCCTGGGCACCCCTCCACTTT. Amino acids: CASSLSGPWAPLHF.